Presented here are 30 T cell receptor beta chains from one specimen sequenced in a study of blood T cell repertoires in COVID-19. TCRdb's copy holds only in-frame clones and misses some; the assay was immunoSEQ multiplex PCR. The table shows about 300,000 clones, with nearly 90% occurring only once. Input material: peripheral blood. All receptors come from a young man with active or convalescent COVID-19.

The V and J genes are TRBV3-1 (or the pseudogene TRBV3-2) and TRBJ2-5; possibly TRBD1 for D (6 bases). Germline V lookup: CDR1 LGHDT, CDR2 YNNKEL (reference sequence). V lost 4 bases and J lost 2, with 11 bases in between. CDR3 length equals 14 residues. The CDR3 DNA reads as TGTGCCAGCAGCCCTTCGGACAGACAAGAGACCCAGTACTTC. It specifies CASSPSDRQETQYF.

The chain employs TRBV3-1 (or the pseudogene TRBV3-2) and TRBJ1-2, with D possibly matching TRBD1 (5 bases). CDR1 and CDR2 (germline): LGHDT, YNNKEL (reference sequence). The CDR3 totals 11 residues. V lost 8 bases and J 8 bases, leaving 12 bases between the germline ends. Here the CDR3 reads CASGGEGGYTF. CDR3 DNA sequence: TGTGCCAGCGGAGGGGAAGGCGGCTACACCTTC.

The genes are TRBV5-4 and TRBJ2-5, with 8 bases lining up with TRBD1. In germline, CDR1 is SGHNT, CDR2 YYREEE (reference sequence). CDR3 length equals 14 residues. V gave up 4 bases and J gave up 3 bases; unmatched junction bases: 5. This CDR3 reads CASSRTTGEETQYF. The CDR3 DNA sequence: TGTGCCAGCAGCAGGACGACAGGGGAAGAGACCCAGTACTTC.

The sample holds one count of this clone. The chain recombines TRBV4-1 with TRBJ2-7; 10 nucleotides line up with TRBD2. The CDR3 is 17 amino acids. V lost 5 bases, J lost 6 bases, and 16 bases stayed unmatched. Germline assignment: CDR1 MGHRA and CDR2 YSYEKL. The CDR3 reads CASSLKGVSGGALEQYF. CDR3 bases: TGCGCCAGCAGCTTGAAGGGGGTGAGCGGGGGGGCACTCGAGCAGTACTTC.

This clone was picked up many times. The CDR3 region is CASSEMTENTEAFF. The CDR3 region has the DNA TGTGCCAGCAGTGAAATGACAGAAAACACTGAAGCTTTCTTT. V usage is TRBV6-1 and J usage is TRBJ1-1, with TRBD1 as a possible D gene (5 bases). Germline CDR1 and CDR2: MNHNS and SASEGT. The ends were cut back, 2 bases at V and 2 bases at J, with 9 bases in the middle. The length of the CDR3 is 14 residues.

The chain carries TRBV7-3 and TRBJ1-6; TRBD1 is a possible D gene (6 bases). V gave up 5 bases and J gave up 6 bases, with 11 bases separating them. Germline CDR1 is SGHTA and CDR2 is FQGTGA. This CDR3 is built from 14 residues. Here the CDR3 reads CASSGGQRNSPLHF. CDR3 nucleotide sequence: TGTGCCAGCAGCGGAGGACAGCGTAATTCACCCCTCCACTTT.

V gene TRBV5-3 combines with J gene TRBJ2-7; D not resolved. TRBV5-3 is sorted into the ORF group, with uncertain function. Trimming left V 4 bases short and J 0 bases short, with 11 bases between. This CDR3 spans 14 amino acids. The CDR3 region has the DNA TGTGCCAGAAGCCCCGCAGGAAGCTCCTACGAGCAGTACTTC. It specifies CARSPAGSSYEQYF.

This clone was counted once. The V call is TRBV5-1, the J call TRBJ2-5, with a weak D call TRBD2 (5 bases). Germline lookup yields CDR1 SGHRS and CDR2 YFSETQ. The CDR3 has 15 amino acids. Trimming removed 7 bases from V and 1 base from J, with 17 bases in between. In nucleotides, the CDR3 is TGCGCCAGCCGAGGATCGGCGGGCATCCAAGAGACCCAGTACTTC. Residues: CASRGSAGIQETQYF. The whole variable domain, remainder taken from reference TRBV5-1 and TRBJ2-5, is KAGVTQTPRYLIKTRGQQVTLSCSPISGHRSVSWYQQTPGQGLQFLFEYFSETQRNKGNFPGRFSGRQFSNSRSEMNVSTLELGDSALYLCASRGSAGIQETQYFGPGTRLLVL.

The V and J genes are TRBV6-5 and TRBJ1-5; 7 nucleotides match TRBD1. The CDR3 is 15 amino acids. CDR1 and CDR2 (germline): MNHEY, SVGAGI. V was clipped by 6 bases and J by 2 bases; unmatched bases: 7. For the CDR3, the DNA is TGTGCCAGCAGACCAGACAGGGTAGGCAATCAGCCCCAGCATTTT. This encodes CASRPDRVGNQPQHF.

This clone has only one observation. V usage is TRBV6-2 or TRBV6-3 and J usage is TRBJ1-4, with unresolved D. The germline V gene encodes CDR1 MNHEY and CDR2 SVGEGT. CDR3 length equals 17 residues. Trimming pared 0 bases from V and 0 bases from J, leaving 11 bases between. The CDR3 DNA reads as TGTGCCAGCAGTTACTCGAATGAGGAGTCAACTAATGAAAAACTGTTTTTT. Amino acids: CASSYSNEESTNEKLFF.

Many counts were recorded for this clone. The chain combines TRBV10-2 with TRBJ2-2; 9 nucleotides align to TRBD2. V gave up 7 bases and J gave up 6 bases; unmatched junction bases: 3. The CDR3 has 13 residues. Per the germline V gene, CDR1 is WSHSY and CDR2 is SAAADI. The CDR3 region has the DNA TGCGCCAGCAATGGCGGGGGGGCCGGGGAGCTGTTTTTT. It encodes CASNGGGAGELFF.

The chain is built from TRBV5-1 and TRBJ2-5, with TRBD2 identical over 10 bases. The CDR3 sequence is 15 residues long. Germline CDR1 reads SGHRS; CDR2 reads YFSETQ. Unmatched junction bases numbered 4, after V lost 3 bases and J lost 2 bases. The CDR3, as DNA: TGCGCCAGCAGCTCGAATAGCGGGGGGCAAGAGACCCAGTACTTC. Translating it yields CASSSNSGGQETQYF.

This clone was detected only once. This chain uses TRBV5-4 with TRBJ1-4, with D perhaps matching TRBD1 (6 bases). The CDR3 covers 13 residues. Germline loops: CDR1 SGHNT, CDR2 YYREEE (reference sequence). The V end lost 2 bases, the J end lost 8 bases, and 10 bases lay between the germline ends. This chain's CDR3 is CASSFRGGEKLFF. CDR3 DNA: TGTGCCAGCAGCTTCAGGGGTGGAGAAAAACTGTTTTTT. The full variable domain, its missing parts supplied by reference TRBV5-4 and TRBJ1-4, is ETGVTQSPTHLIKTRGQQVTLRCSSQSGHNTVSWYQQALGQGPQFIFQYYREEENGRGNFPPRFSGLQFPNYSSELNVNALELDDSALYLCASSFRGGEKLFFGSGTQLSVL.

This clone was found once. The CDR3: CASSQEASGGAIDTQYF. The CDR3 bases are TGCGCCAGCAGCCAAGAGGCTAGCGGGGGGGCCATAGATACGCAGTATTTT. The chain combines TRBV4-1 with TRBJ2-3; 12 nucleotides line up with TRBD2. J gave up 5 bases and V 0 bases, and 6 bases lay outside the gene matches. Looked up from germline, CDR1 is MGHRA and CDR2 is YSYEKL. The length of the CDR3 is 17 residues.

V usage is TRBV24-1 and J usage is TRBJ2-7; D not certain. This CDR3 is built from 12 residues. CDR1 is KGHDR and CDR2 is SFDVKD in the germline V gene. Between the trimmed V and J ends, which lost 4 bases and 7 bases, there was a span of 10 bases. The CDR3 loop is CATSDPSGEQYF. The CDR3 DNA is TGTGCCACCAGTGACCCCTCCGGGGAGCAGTACTTC.

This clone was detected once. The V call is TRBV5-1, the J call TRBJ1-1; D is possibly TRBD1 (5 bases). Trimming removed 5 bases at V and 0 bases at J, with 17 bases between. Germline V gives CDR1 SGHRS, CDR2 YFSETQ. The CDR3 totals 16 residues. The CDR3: CASSLRYDSLNTEAFF. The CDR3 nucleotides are TGCGCCAGCAGTCTGCGATATGACAGCTTGAACACTGAAGCTTTCTTT.

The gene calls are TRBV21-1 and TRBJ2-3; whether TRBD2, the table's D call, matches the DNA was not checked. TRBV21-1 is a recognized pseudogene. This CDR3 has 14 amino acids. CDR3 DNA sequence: TGTGCCGTGGTGGCGGGCCACTTCACAGATACGCAGTATTTT. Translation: CAVVAGHFTDTQYF.

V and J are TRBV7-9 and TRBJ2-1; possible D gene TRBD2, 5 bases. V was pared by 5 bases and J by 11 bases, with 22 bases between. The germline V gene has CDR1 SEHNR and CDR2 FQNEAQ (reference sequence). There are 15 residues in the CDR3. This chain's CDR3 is CASSQLDYPGSKQFF. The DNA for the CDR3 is TGTGCCAGCAGCCAACTAGACTACCCGGGATCAAAGCAGTTCTTC.

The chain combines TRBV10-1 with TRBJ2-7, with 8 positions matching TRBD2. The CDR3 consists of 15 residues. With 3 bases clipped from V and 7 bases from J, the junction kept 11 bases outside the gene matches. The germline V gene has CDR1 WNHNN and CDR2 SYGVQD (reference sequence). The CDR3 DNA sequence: TGCGCCAGCAGTGATCCAACTAGCGGATCTACAGAGCAGTACTTC. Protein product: CASSDPTSGSTEQYF.

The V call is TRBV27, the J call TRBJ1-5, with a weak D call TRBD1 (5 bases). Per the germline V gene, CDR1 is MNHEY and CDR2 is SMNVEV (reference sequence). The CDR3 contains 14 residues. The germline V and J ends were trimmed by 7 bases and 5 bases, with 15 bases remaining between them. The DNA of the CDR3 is TGTGCCAGCAAAGATGTCAGGGTTTATCAGCCCCAGCATTTT. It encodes CASKDVRVYQPQHF.

CDR3 DNA: TGTGCCAGCACCCCCTCCCCAAGGGGTGAGGCAGATACGCAGTATTTT. This encodes CASTPSPRGEADTQYF. This chain links TRBV16 with TRBJ2-3; weak D call: TRBD1 (5 bases). CDR3 size: 16 residues. Germline loops: CDR1 KGHSY, CDR2 FQNENV. The V gene lost 7 bases and the J gene lost 4 bases, with 21 bases spanning the gap.

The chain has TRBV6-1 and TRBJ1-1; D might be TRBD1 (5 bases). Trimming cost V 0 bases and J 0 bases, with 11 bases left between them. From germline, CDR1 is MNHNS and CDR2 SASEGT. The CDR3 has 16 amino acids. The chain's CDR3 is CASSEASGWVNTEAFF. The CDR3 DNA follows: TGTGCCAGCAGTGAAGCGTCAGGGTGGGTGAACACTGAAGCTTTCTTT.

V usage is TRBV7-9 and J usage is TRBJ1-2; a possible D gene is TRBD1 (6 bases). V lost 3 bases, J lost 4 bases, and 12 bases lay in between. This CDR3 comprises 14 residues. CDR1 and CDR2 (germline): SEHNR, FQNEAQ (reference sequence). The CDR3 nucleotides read TGTGCCAGCAGCTTTGAGACAGGCTTCTATGGCTACACCTTC. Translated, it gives CASSFETGFYGYTF.

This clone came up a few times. This CDR3 reads CATRGQGDTGELFF. CDR3 DNA sequence: TGTGCCACCAGGGGACAGGGGGACACCGGGGAGCTGTTTTTT. The chain combines TRBV15 with TRBJ2-2; 11 positions match TRBD1. The CDR3 is 14 residues long. CDR1 and CDR2 from the germline V gene are LNHNV and YYDKDF (reference sequence). V dropped 6 bases and J dropped 3; count of bases not matched to a gene: 0.

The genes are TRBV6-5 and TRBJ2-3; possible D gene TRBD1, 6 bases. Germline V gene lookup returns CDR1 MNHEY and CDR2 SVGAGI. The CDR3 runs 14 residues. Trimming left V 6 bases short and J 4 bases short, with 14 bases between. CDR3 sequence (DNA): TGTGCCAGCAGACGTACAGGGTCCGCAGATACGCAGTATTTT. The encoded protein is CASRRTGSADTQYF.

This CDR3 is CASSHINRGTNEKLFF. The CDR3 coding sequence is TGTGCCAGCAGCCATATTAACAGGGGGACTAATGAAAAACTGTTTTTT. The chain has TRBV3-1 (or the pseudogene TRBV3-2) and TRBJ1-4; 8 bases are a match to TRBD1. The CDR3 totals 16 residues. The junction had 5 bases not matched to a gene; V was cut back by 3 bases and J by 2 bases. Germline CDR1 is LGHDT and CDR2 is YNNKEL (reference sequence).

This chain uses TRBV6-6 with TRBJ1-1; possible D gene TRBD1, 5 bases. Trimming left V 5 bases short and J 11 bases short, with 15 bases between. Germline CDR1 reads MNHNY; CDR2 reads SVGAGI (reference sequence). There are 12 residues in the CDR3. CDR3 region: CASSPSTDWAFF. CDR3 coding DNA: TGTGCCAGCAGTCCCTCGACAGACTGGGCTTTCTTT.

The chain's CDR3 is CASSRTGVSDGNTIYF. The CDR3 DNA is TGTGCCAGTAGTAGGACAGGGGTGTCCGACGGAAACACCATATATTTT. The chain combines TRBV19 with TRBJ1-3; 9 positions match TRBD1. This CDR3 has 16 amino acids. Germline CDR1 is LNHDA and CDR2 is SQIVND (reference sequence). The V segment lost 4 bases and the J segment 4 bases; nucleotides outside the gene matches: 8.

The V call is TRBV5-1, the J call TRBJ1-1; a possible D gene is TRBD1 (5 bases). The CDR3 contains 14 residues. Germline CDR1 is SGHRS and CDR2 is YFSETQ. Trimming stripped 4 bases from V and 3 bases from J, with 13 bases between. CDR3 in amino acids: CASSLDWGDTEAFF. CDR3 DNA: TGCGCCAGCAGCCTCGACTGGGGGGACACTGAAGCTTTCTTT.

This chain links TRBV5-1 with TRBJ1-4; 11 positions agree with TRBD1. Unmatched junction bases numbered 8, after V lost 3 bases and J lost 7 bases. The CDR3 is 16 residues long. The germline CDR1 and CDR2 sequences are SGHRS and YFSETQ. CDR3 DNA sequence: TGCGCCAGCAGCTGGACAGGGGGCGTAGAAGGTGAAAAACTGTTTTTT. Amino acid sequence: CASSWTGGVEGEKLFF.